What follows are 6 T cell receptor beta chains derived from one specimen sequenced in a study of cytomegalovirus exposure and HLA in healthy donors. 13 Jbeta primers and 60 Vbeta primers were used for the PCR. Sequencing used immunoSEQ multiplex PCR; TCRdb keeps in-frame clones, though not all of them. This sample yields more than 50,000 clones, of which approximately 75% are seen a single time; 20% to 30% belongs to the top ten. Sequencing was done on a sample of PBMCs. The receptors were sampled from a man aged 45-65 years in good health and CMV-seropositive.

The chain has TRBV5-1 and TRBJ1-1; 8 nucleotides match TRBD1. The CDR3 loop spans 16 amino acids. V trimming: 4 bases; J trimming: 0 bases; junction bases outside the gene matches: 8. Germline V gives CDR1 SGHRS, CDR2 YFSETQ. This chain's CDR3 is CASSPGGRGLNTEAFF. The CDR3 region has the DNA TGCGCCAGCAGCCCCGGAGGCAGGGGGCTGAACACTGAAGCTTTCTTT.

The genes are TRBV7-6 and TRBJ1-1; D is ambiguous. The CDR3 is 13 residues long. Germline CDR1 and CDR2: SGHVS and FNYEAQ. V lost 5 bases and J lost 8, with 15 bases in between. CDR3 nucleotide sequence: TGTGCCAGCAGCCCCGCTTCGTCAGGAGAAGCTTTCTTT. It yields the protein CASSPASSGEAFF.

This rearrangement joins TRBV28 to TRBJ1-4, with D perhaps TRBD1 (5 bases). The ends were cut back, 4 bases at V and 7 bases at J, with 16 bases in the middle. CDR1 and CDR2 from the germline V gene are MDHEN and SYDVKM. There are 15 residues in the CDR3. CDR3 nucleotide sequence: TGTGCCAGCAGTTCCCCGTGGGGGAGGGGTGAAAAACTGTTTTTT. Translated, it gives CASSSPWGRGEKLFF.

This chain links TRBV7-2 with TRBJ2-2; 8 bases match TRBD1. After removal of 5 bases from V and 1 base from J, the junction contained 6 bases not matched to a gene. Germline CDR1 is SGHTA and CDR2 is FQGNSA. This CDR3 comprises 16 residues. The CDR3 DNA follows: TGTGCCAGCAGCATTCAGGGGGCGCGGAACACCGGGGAGCTGTTTTTT. Translating gives CASSIQGARNTGELFF.

This chain connects TRBV14 to TRBJ1-4, with D tentatively TRBD1 (6 bases). Trimming removed 4 bases from V and 7 bases from J, with 19 bases in between. Germline V gene data show CDR1 as SGHDN and CDR2 as FVKESK. The CDR3 spans 16 residues. The CDR3 DNA reads as TGTGCCAGCAGCCCCGTCGGACAGACCTTTCGTGAAAAACTGTTTTTT. It encodes CASSPVGQTFREKLFF.

The rearrangement links TRBV6-6 to TRBJ2-7, with D perhaps matching TRBD2 (6 bases). V was cut by 5 bases and J by 5 bases, with 19 bases left in between. Germline V lookup: CDR1 MNHNY, CDR2 SVGAGI (reference sequence). This CDR3 is built from 15 residues. The CDR3 loop reads CASSPRGKVLHEQYF. The CDR3 bases are TGTGCCAGCAGTCCCCGGGGGAAGGTCCTCCACGAGCAGTACTTC.